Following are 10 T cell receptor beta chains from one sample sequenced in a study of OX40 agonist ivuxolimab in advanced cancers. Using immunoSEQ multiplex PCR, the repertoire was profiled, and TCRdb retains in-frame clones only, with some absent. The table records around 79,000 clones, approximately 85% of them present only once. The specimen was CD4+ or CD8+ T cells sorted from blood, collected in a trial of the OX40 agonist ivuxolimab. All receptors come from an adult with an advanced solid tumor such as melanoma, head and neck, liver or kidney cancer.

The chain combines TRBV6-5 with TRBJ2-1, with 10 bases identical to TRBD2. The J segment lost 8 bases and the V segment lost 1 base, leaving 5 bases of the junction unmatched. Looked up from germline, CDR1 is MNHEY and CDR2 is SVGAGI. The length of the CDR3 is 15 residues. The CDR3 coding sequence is TGTGCCAGCAGTTACTGGTCTAGCGGGAGTCATGAGCAGTTCTTC. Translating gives CASSYWSSGSHEQFF.

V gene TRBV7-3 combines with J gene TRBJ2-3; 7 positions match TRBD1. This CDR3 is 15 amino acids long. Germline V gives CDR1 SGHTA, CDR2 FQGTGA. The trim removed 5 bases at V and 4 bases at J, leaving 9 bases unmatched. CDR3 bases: TGTGCCAGCAGCCAATATCAGACAGGGTCAGATACGCAGTATTTT. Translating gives CASSQYQTGSDTQYF. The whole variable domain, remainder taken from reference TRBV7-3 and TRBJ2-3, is GAGVSQTPSNKVTEKGKYVELRCDPISGHTALYWYRQSLGQGPEFLIYFQGTGAADDSGLPNDRFFAVRPEGSVSTLKIQRTERGDSAVYLCASSQYQTGSDTQYFGPGTRLTVL.

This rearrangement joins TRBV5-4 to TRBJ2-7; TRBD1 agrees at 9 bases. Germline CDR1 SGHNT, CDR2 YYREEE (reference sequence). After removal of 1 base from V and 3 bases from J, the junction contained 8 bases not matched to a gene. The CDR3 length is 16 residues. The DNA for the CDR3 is TGTGCCAGCAGCTTGAGTGGGACAGGGAGCCTCTACGAGCAGTACTTC. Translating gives CASSLSGTGSLYEQYF.

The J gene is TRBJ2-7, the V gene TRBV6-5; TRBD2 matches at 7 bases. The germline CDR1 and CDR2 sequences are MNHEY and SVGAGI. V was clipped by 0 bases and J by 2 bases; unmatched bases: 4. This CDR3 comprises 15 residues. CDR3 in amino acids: CASSYSPSGPYEQYF. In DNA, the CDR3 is TGTGCCAGCAGTTACTCGCCTAGCGGTCCCTACGAGCAGTACTTC.

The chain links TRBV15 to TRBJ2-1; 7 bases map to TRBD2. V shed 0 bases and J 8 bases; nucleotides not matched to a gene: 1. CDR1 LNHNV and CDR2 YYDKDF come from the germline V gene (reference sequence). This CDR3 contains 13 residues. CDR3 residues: CATSRDAGDEQFF. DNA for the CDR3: TGTGCCACCAGCAGAGATGCGGGGGATGAGCAGTTCTTC.

CDR3 coding DNA: TGTGCCAGCAGCCCCAGGACTAGCGGGAGGACCGGGGAGCTGTTTTTT. As protein: CASSPRTSGRTGELFF. This chain joins TRBV5-4 and TRBJ2-2; the match to TRBD2 covers 14 bases. Unmatched junction bases numbered 4, after V lost 4 bases and J lost 5 bases. The germline V gene has CDR1 SGHNT and CDR2 YYREEE (reference sequence). The CDR3 covers 16 residues.

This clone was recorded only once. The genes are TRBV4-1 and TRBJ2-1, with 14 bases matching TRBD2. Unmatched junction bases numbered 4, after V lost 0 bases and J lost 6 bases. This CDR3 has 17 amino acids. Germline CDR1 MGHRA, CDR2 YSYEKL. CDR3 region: CASSQDWGLAGANEQFF. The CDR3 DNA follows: TGCGCCAGCAGCCAAGACTGGGGACTAGCGGGAGCCAATGAGCAGTTCTTC.

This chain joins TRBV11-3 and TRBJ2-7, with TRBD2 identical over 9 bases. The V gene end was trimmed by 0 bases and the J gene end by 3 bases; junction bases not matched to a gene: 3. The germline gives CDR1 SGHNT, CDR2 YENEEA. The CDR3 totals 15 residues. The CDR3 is CASSLEGTSIYEQYF. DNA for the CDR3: TGTGCCAGCAGCTTAGAGGGGACTAGCATCTACGAGCAGTACTTC. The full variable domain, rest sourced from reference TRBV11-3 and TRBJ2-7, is EAGVVQSPRYKIIEKKQPVAFWCNPISGHNTLYWYLQNLGQGPELLIRYENEEAVDDSQLPKDRFSAERLKGVDSTLKIQPAELGDSAVYLCASSLEGTSIYEQYFGPGTRLTVT.

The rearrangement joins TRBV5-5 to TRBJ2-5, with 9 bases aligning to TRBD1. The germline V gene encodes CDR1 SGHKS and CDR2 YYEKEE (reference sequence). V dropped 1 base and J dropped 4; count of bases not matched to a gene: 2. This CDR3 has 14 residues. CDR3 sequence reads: CASSLTGGGETQYF. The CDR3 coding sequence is TGTGCCAGCAGCTTGACAGGGGGCGGAGAGACCCAGTACTTC.

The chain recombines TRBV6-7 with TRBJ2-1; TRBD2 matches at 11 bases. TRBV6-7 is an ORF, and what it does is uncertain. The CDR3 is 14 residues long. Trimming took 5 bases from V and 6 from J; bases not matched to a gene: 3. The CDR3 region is CASSPGTSGNEQFF. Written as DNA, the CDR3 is TGTGCCAGCAGTCCCGGGACTAGCGGCAATGAGCAGTTCTTC.